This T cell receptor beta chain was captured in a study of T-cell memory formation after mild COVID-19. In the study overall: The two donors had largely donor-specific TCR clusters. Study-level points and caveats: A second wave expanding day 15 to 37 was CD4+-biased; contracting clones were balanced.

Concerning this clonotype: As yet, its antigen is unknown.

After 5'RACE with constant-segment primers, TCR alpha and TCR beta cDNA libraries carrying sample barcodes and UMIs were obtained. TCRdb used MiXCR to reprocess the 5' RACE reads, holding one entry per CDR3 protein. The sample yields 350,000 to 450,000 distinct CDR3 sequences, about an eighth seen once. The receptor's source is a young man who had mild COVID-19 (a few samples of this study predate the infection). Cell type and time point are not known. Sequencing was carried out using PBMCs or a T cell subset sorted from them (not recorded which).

As DNA, the CDR3 is TGTGCCAGTAGCCCCAGGGGTTCAACCGAGCAGTACGTC. Translating it yields CASSPRGSTEQYV. The gene calls are TRBV19 and TRBJ2-7, with D maybe TRBD1 (6 bases). Germline values: CDR1 LNHDA, CDR2 SQIVND (reference sequence). The CDR3 is made up of 13 amino acids. Trimming stripped 6 bases from V and 6 bases from J, with 15 bases between.